The sequence of this T cell receptor beta chain was determined in a study of blood T cell repertoires in COVID-19. Across the whole study: Samples representing acute and convalescent COVID-19 were sourced from the United States, Italy and Spain. PBMCs, B-cell-depleted T cells, or T cells provided the cDNA or gDNA that made up the material.

The CDR3 length is 14 residues. V lost 3 bases, J lost 8 bases, and 11 bases lay in between. CDR1 SEHNR and CDR2 FQNEAQ come from the germline V gene (reference sequence). Authors' data handling: Scientists estimated how many nucleated cells there were by amplifying reference gene primers. The protocol was immunoSEQ multiplex PCR, while the TCRdb copy is restricted to in-frame clones and leaves out a portion. The V and J calls and clone size were taken over from that table, and D and trimming were inferred from the DNA. Of around 66,000 clones in the sample, around 80% were seen once. The receptor's source is a human donor in a cohort sampled during active COVID-19. Sequencing was carried out using peripheral blood. The rearrangement uses TRBV7-9 and TRBJ1-6; D remains unclear. CDR3 in amino acids: CASSLGGNHSPLHF. The CDR3, as DNA: TGTGCCAGCAGCTTGGGAGGCAACCATTCACCCCTCCACTTT.